A single sample gave rise to the 16 T cell receptor beta chains below, sequenced in a study of cytomegalovirus exposure and HLA in healthy donors. Profiling relied on immunoSEQ multiplex PCR, and the TCRdb table lists in-frame clones only, not all of them. Of approximately 130,000 clones in the sample, around 85% are singletons; the top ten hold approximately 2%. The source material was PBMCs. The receptors were gathered from a woman in her 30s in good health and CMV-seronegative.

V usage is TRBV5-1 and J usage is TRBJ1-2; TRBD1 might be the D (5 bases). The germline V and J ends were trimmed by 6 bases and 4 bases, with 13 bases remaining between them. Germline loops: CDR1 SGHRS, CDR2 YFSETQ. This CDR3 region has 13 residues. The CDR3 sequence: CASKAGGAYGYTF. The DNA of the CDR3 is TGCGCCAGCAAGGCAGGAGGGGCCTATGGCTACACCTTC.

V and J are TRBV7-9 and TRBJ2-5; the match to TRBD2 covers 9 bases. In germline, CDR1 is SEHNR, CDR2 FQNEAQ (reference sequence). There are 14 residues in the CDR3. V was pared by 5 bases and J by 5 bases, with 6 bases of the junction left unmatched. The CDR3 coding sequence is TGTGCCAGCAGCCCGGGACTAGCTTCGGAGACCCAGTACTTC. Translating gives CASSPGLASETQYF.

This clone came up once. The V call is TRBV7-9, the J call TRBJ1-2; TRBD1 is a possible D gene (6 bases). The length of the CDR3 is 15 residues. V was clipped by 2 bases and J by 6 bases, with 16 bases between them. Germline CDR1 is SEHNR and CDR2 is FQNEAQ (reference sequence). The CDR3 nucleotides are TGTGCCAGCAGCTTAAGGGGGTCTGATAGGCATGGCTACACCTTC. Translated: CASSLRGSDRHGYTF.

This clone has just a few counts. The gene calls are TRBV19 and TRBJ1-1, with 8 nucleotides matching TRBD1. The CDR3 length is 13 residues. Trimming took 3 bases from V and 5 from J; bases not matched to a gene: 2. Germline V lookup: CDR1 LNHDA, CDR2 SQIVND (reference sequence). The CDR3 sequence: CASSIQGATEAFF. The CDR3, as DNA: TGTGCCAGTAGTATCCAGGGGGCGACTGAAGCTTTCTTT.

This sequence joins TRBV9 and TRBJ2-7; TRBD2 matches 8 bases. Germline lookup yields CDR1 SGDLS and CDR2 YYNGEE. The length of the CDR3 is 14 residues. Trimming cost V 0 bases and J 2 bases; bases outside gene matches: 1. The CDR3 DNA reads TGTGCCAGCAGCGTAGCGGGGGGGCCCTACGAGCAGTACTTC. Its translation: CASSVAGGPYEQYF.

The chain has TRBV28 and TRBJ1-2; 9 bases map to TRBD1. CDR3 size: 17 residues. Germline CDR1 reads MDHEN; CDR2 reads SYDVKM. V lost 6 bases to trimming and J lost 5 bases; unmatched junction nucleotides: 16. This CDR3 is CASSTVGTGLLGYGYTF. DNA for the CDR3: TGTGCCAGCAGCACCGTCGGGACAGGGCTCCTAGGGTATGGCTACACCTTC.

The chain has TRBV5-8 and TRBJ2-5, with 16 nucleotides matching TRBD2. Losses at the gene ends were 3 bases for V and 4 bases for J; bases not matched to a gene: 9. Germline CDR1 is SGHTS and CDR2 is YDEGEE. The CDR3 runs to 18 residues. The CDR3 bases are TGTGCCAGCAGCTCCGGGACTAGCGGGGGGGCCGCGGTAGAGACCCAGTACTTC. Translated: CASSSGTSGGAAVETQYF.

This sequence joins TRBV6-6 and TRBJ1-5; D is perhaps TRBD1 (5 bases). Germline loops: CDR1 MNHNY, CDR2 SVGAGI (reference sequence). V was trimmed by 1 base and J by 7 bases, leaving 11 bases between them. CDR3 size: 14 residues. CDR3 coding DNA: TGTGCCAGCAGTTACTTCCAGGGTCTCCAGCCCCAGCATTTT. Translated: CASSYFQGLQPQHF.

In this sample, this clone turned up many times. Written as DNA, the CDR3 is TGTGCCAGCTCACGAAATATGGGACATAAGAACACTGAAGCTTTCTTT. Translating it yields CASSRNMGHKNTEAFF. This chain joins TRBV18 and TRBJ1-1; D is possibly TRBD1 (6 bases). CDR1 and CDR2 (germline): KGHSH, LQKENI. CDR3 length equals 16 residues. Trimming removed 4 bases from V and 1 base from J, with 16 bases in between.

The chain links TRBV5-1 to TRBJ2-2; D unclear. The CDR3 length is 15 residues. Germline V gene data show CDR1 as SGHRS and CDR2 as YFSETQ. Between the trimmed V and J ends, which lost 3 bases and 5 bases, there was a span of 14 bases. CDR3 protein: CASSSTSDPTGELFF. The CDR3 DNA reads TGCGCCAGCAGCTCGACATCGGATCCGACCGGGGAGCTGTTTTTT.

The chain recombines TRBV9 with TRBJ1-1; 7 positions agree with TRBD1. Trimming cost V 4 bases and J 0 bases; bases outside gene matches: 3. CDR1 SGDLS and CDR2 YYNGEE come from the germline V gene. The CDR3 runs 14 residues. CDR3 loop: CASSSRGLNTEAFF. For the CDR3, the DNA is TGTGCCAGCAGCTCAAGGGGGCTGAACACTGAAGCTTTCTTT.

The rearrangement uses TRBV2 and TRBJ2-5, with 7 bases lining up with TRBD2. The CDR3 length is 13 residues. V trimming: 6 bases; J trimming: 5 bases; junction bases outside the gene matches: 6. Germline V gene sequence: CDR1 SNHLY, CDR2 FYNNEI. CDR3 coding DNA: TGTGCCAGCAGGCCCGGACTAGGGGAGACCCAGTACTTC. It codes for CASRPGLGETQYF.

The CDR3 spells CASRTSGGSSYEQYF. CDR3 coding DNA: TGTGCCAGCAGGACCTCGGGCGGGAGCTCCTACGAGCAGTACTTC. V gene TRBV27 combines with J gene TRBJ2-7; 7 bases map to TRBD2. The CDR3 sequence is 15 residues long. Germline values: CDR1 MNHEY, CDR2 SMNVEV (reference sequence). After removal of 6 bases from V and 0 bases from J, the junction contained 8 bases not matched to a gene.

The chain is built from TRBV11-3 and TRBJ1-4; 7 bases align to TRBD1. The CDR3 has 14 amino acids. The V gene end was trimmed by 5 bases and the J gene end by 4 bases; junction bases not matched to a gene: 4. CDR1 is SGHNT and CDR2 is YENEEA in the germline V gene. The CDR3 DNA sequence: TGTGCCAGCAGCATGGGACAGCTTAATGAAAAACTGTTTTTT. Amino acid sequence: CASSMGQLNEKLFF.

This sequence joins TRBV9 and TRBJ1-3, with D unclear. V lost 0 bases and J 4 bases, leaving 8 bases between the germline ends. Looked up from germline, CDR1 is SGDLS and CDR2 is YYNGEE. The CDR3 extends over 14 amino acids. The CDR3 sequence is CASSVAAGGNTIYF. CDR3 nucleotide sequence: TGTGCCAGCAGCGTAGCGGCGGGAGGAAACACCATATATTTT.

This chain joins TRBV5-1 and TRBJ2-1; 8 bases fit TRBD1. J lost 2 bases, V lost 2 bases, and 15 bases had no gene match. The CDR3 loop spans 19 amino acids. Germline V CDR1 and CDR2: SGHRS, YFSETQ. The CDR3 nucleotides read TGCGCCAGCAGCTTCCAAGACAGGGGACAAGGGCTCCCCTACAATGAGCAGTTCTTC. Protein sequence: CASSFQDRGQGLPYNEQFF.